This T cell receptor beta chain was identified during a study of T-cell reconstitution after alpha-beta-depleted transplantation in children. General study points: A year post-transplant, T-cell counts and diversity derived mostly from newly produced T cells. It was reported that alpha-beta T cells came from several hundred expanded graft clones (about two months after transplant). Some patients' high day-60 TCRbeta diversity was traced to surviving recipient T cells and thymic progenitors.

The CDR3 extends over 15 amino acids. The V and J ends lost 5 bases and 2 bases, in that order; junction bases with no gene match: 3. In germline, CDR1 is SGHAT, CDR2 FQNNGV. In this sample, this clonotype turned up many times. Its antigen is unidentified. Preparing the TCRbeta library involved the use of unique molecular identifiers. Each CDR3 protein gets one entry after TCRdb re-called the PCR reads with MiXCR. The sample includes approximately 490,000 distinct CDR3 sequences, over 9.5% of them seen just once. The sequences come from PBMCs, collected before TCRalphabeta/CD19-depleted stem cell transplant. The sequence derives from a child aged 2 to 10 with inherited bone marrow failure, due to receive a stem cell transplant. This rearrangement joins TRBV11-2 to TRBJ2-1; 10 nucleotides line up with TRBD1. The CDR3 DNA sequence: TGTGCCAGCAGCCCGACAGGGGGCGCCTACAATGAGCAGTTCTTC. Protein sequence: CASSPTGGAYNEQFF. Full variable domain (rest looked up from reference TRBV11-2 and TRBJ2-1): EAGVAQSPRYKIIEKRQSVAFWCNPISGHATLYWYQQILGQGPKLLIQFQNNGVVDDSQLPKDRFSAERLKGVDSTLKIQPAKLEDSAVYLCASSPTGGAYNEQFFGPGTRLTVL.